The T cell receptor beta chain under discussion was sequenced for a study of blood T cell repertoires in COVID-19. Study as a whole: COVID-19 samples from acute and convalescent phases originated in the United States, Italy and Spain.

J lost 2 bases, V lost 5 bases, and 8 bases had no gene match. The CDR3 extends over 15 amino acids. The germline V gene encodes CDR1 MNHEY and CDR2 SVGAGI. In the authors' workflow: Reference gene primer amplification in the assay estimated nucleated cell counts. Libraries were prepared by immunoSEQ multiplex PCR; TCRdb keeps only in-frame clonotypes and omits some of them. V, J and clone size derive from that table, while D and trimming were established from the DNA sequence. The sample yields fewer than 300,000 clones, around nine tenths seen once. The sequencing input was peripheral blood. The chain links TRBV6-5 to TRBJ2-7, with 8 bases identical to TRBD2. This sequence was found in a man aged 35 to 55 who had recovered from COVID-19. The CDR3 loop is CASSPRGSGAYEQYF. CDR3 nucleotides: TGTGCCAGCAGTCCACGGGGTAGCGGGGCCTACGAGCAGTACTTC.